These 25 T cell receptor beta chains were sequenced from one sample in a study of siplizumab effects on memory and regulatory T cells. Produced via immunoSEQ multiplex PCR; TCRdb's table is partial and in-frame only. This sample has around 100,000 clones, with 94% found just once. Input material: non-Treg CD4+ T cells sorted from blood. The receptor source for this set is a human donor in good health.

The rearrangement links TRBV9 to TRBJ1-1; no firm D call. This CDR3 has 13 amino acids. Per germline, CDR1 SGDLS and CDR2 YYNGEE. Trimming stripped 4 bases from V and 0 bases from J, with 7 bases between. CDR3 bases: TGTGCCAGCAGCTCTAAATTGAACACTGAAGCTTTCTTT. Residues: CASSSKLNTEAFF.

The chain couples TRBV4-1 to TRBJ2-5; D remains unclear. The CDR3 contains 14 residues. Germline assignment: CDR1 MGHRA and CDR2 YSYEKL. With 1 base removed from V and 5 bases from J, the gap between germline ends came to 11 bases. The CDR3 DNA is TGCGCCAGCAGCCAAGTCGGCCTGGGGGAGACCCAGTACTTC. Translation gives CASSQVGLGETQYF.

The chain carries TRBV6-5 and TRBJ1-1, with 7 positions matching TRBD1. After removal of 2 bases from V and 8 bases from J, the junction contained 2 bases not matched to a gene. Germline-derived CDR1 and CDR2 are MNHEY and SVGAGI. The CDR3 runs to 12 residues. As DNA, the CDR3 is TGTGCCAGCAGTTACCGGGGACAGGAAGCTTTCTTT. It codes for CASSYRGQEAFF.

This sequence joins TRBV4-1 and TRBJ1-1, with 8 bases lining up with TRBD1. CDR1 and CDR2 from the germline V gene are MGHRA and YSYEKL. CDR3 length: 15 residues. V was pared by 4 bases and J by 3 bases, with 7 bases of the junction left unmatched. The CDR3 is CASSLRQGWDTEAFF. The CDR3 DNA reads TGCGCCAGCAGCCTTAGACAGGGGTGGGACACTGAAGCTTTCTTT.

A single count supports this clone. The chain couples TRBV19 to TRBJ1-4, with D maybe TRBD1 (6 bases). Trimming took off 0 bases at V and 14 bases at J, with 10 bases between the two ends. Germline CDR1 is LNHDA and CDR2 is SQIVND (reference sequence). This CDR3 comprises 12 residues. Here the CDR3 DNA reads TGTGCCAGTAGTATAGACAGGGGAAAGCTGTTTTTT. It translates to CASSIDRGKLFF.

The chain joins TRBV5-4 to TRBJ2-7; 7 bases agree with TRBD2. Germline CDR1 and CDR2: SGHNT and YYREEE (reference sequence). The length of the CDR3 is 12 residues. The V and J ends lost 0 bases and 7 bases, in that order; junction bases with no gene match: 1. This CDR3 reads CASSLAGGEQYF. The CDR3 DNA follows: TGTGCCAGCAGCTTGGCGGGGGGAGAGCAGTACTTC.

V usage is TRBV6-6 and J usage is TRBJ2-1; 11 bases are shared with TRBD2. J was trimmed by 5 bases and V by 10 bases; bases with no gene match: 4. The CDR3 runs 13 residues. The germline V gene encodes CDR1 MNHNY and CDR2 SVGAGI (reference sequence). The CDR3 spells CAIKGLADNEQFF. The DNA for the CDR3 is TGTGCCATCAAGGGACTAGCGGACAATGAGCAGTTCTTC.

The chain carries TRBV20-1 and TRBJ1-2, with D maybe TRBD1 (5 bases). The ends were cut back, 5 bases at V and 6 bases at J, with 10 bases in the middle. Looked up from germline, CDR1 is DFQATT and CDR2 is SNEGSKA (reference sequence). The CDR3 runs to 11 residues. The CDR3 reads CSARRADGYTF. CDR3 DNA sequence: TGCAGTGCTCGCAGGGCGGATGGCTACACCTTC.

This chain uses TRBV4-1 with TRBJ1-4; D may be TRBD1 (5 bases). Trimming took off 0 bases at V and 5 bases at J, with 13 bases between the two ends. The CDR3 consists of 16 residues. Per germline, CDR1 MGHRA and CDR2 YSYEKL. The CDR3, as DNA: TGCGCCAGCAGCCAAGAACCGGGGGACGGGAATGAAAAACTGTTTTTT. Translated, it gives CASSQEPGDGNEKLFF.

The CDR3 DNA reads TGTGCCAGCAGTGAATCGGCAGGTTCCTACGAGCAGTACTTC. This gives the protein CASSESAGSYEQYF. The chain links TRBV6-1 to TRBJ2-7, with D unclear. The CDR3 sequence is 14 residues long. The V end lost 2 bases, the J end lost 1 base, and 9 bases lay between the germline ends. The germline V gene encodes CDR1 MNHNS and CDR2 SASEGT.

The chain has TRBV5-4 and TRBJ2-4; no definite D call. There are 14 residues in the CDR3. Trimming stripped 4 bases from V and 0 bases from J, with 8 bases between. Germline CDR1 reads SGHNT; CDR2 reads YYREEE (reference sequence). CDR3 loop: CASSQREAKNIQYF. CDR3 DNA sequence: TGTGCCAGCAGCCAAAGGGAAGCCAAAAACATTCAGTACTTC.

CDR3: CASNKQGFTEAFF. For the CDR3, the DNA is TGTGCCAGCAACAAACAGGGGTTCACTGAAGCTTTCTTT. This chain connects TRBV21-1 to TRBJ1-1; the D call of TRBD1 is as the table states it, not checked on the DNA. TRBV21-1 is an annotated pseudogene. The CDR3 is 13 residues long.

The J gene is TRBJ2-6, the V gene TRBV7-9; perhaps D is TRBD1 or TRBD2 (5 bases each). Trimming cost V 1 base and J 6 bases, with 7 bases left between them. Per germline, CDR1 SEHNR and CDR2 FQNEAQ (reference sequence). The CDR3 consists of 14 residues. In DNA form, the CDR3 reads TGTGCCAGCAGCTTAGTGGGGACGGCCAACGTCCTGACTTTC. Amino acids: CASSLVGTANVLTF.

This clone was seen only once. The genes are TRBV9 and TRBJ2-5, with D perhaps matching TRBD2 (5 bases). From germline, CDR1 is SGDLS and CDR2 YYNGEE. This CDR3 spans 14 amino acids. V lost 4 bases, J lost 5 bases, and 15 bases lay in between. CDR3 nucleotides: TGTGCCAGCAGCTCCGGGGAAGGCTGGGAGACCCAGTACTTC. Its translation is CASSSGEGWETQYF.

V usage is TRBV2 and J usage is TRBJ2-2; D perhaps matches TRBD1 (5 bases). Germline-derived CDR1 and CDR2 are SNHLY and FYNNEI. The CDR3 is 14 residues long. The germline V and J ends were trimmed by 6 bases and 3 bases, with 11 bases remaining between them. DNA for the CDR3: TGTGCCAGCAGCGAATGGGGCGACACCGGGGAGCTGTTTTTT. This sequence encodes CASSEWGDTGELFF.

The chain uses TRBV19 and TRBJ1-5, with D perhaps matching TRBD1 (6 bases). Trimming removed 5 bases at V and 2 bases at J, with 13 bases between. The CDR3 has 15 amino acids. CDR1 LNHDA and CDR2 SQIVND come from the germline V gene (reference sequence). CDR3 sequence: CASSQGREGNQPQHF. Here the CDR3 DNA reads TGTGCCAGTAGTCAGGGGAGGGAAGGCAATCAGCCCCAGCATTTT.

The chain couples TRBV11-3 to TRBJ1-2; possible D gene TRBD1, 6 bases. The V and J ends lost 3 bases and 4 bases respectively, with 12 bases between them. Germline CDR1 SGHNT, CDR2 YENEEA. The CDR3 spans 14 residues. In DNA, the CDR3 is TGTGCCAGCAGCTTTCGGGGGCGGGGCTATGGCTACACCTTC. Translation gives CASSFRGRGYGYTF.

The rearrangement joins TRBV7-9 to TRBJ2-2; TRBD2 agrees at 10 bases. The CDR3 runs 16 residues. The germline V gene has CDR1 SEHNR and CDR2 FQNEAQ (reference sequence). V was clipped by 3 bases and J by 2 bases; unmatched bases: 3. The chain's CDR3 is CASSFTSGTNTGELFF. For the CDR3, the DNA is TGTGCCAGCAGCTTTACTAGCGGGACTAACACCGGGGAGCTGTTTTTT.

The chain links TRBV10-3 to TRBJ2-3; no reliable D call. V was cut by 3 bases and J by 0 bases, with 10 bases left in between. CDR1 and CDR2 (germline): ENHRY, SYGVKD. The CDR3 runs to 15 residues. This CDR3 reads CAISDPLFSTDTQYF. The CDR3 nucleotides are TGTGCCATCAGTGATCCCTTGTTCAGCACAGATACGCAGTATTTT.

V usage is TRBV5-1 and J usage is TRBJ2-2; 8 bases are shared with TRBD1. Germline lookup yields CDR1 SGHRS and CDR2 YFSETQ. This CDR3 has 15 amino acids. With 4 bases clipped from V and 3 bases from J, the junction kept 5 bases outside the gene matches. The CDR3 is CASSRTGPDTGELFF. CDR3 bases: TGCGCCAGCAGCCGGACAGGGCCGGACACCGGGGAGCTGTTTTTT.

This clone was seen once. The rearrangement uses TRBV5-1 and TRBJ2-5, with 8 bases identical to TRBD1. The CDR3 covers 15 residues. The junction had 6 bases not matched to a gene; V was cut back by 4 bases and J by 1 base. CDR1 is SGHRS and CDR2 is YFSETQ in the germline V gene. The CDR3 reads CASSPDRETQETQYF. For the CDR3, the DNA is TGCGCCAGCAGCCCGGACAGGGAAACCCAAGAGACCCAGTACTTC.

This clone has a handful of counts. The V and J genes are TRBV9 and TRBJ1-1; D not certain. The length of the CDR3 is 15 residues. V was pared by 0 bases and J by 1 base, with 10 bases between. Looked up from germline, CDR1 is SGDLS and CDR2 is YYNGEE. This CDR3 is CASSVDPVQNTEAFF. The CDR3 DNA is TGTGCCAGCAGCGTAGATCCCGTCCAGAACACTGAAGCTTTCTTT.

This chain uses TRBV7-9 with TRBJ1-4; 12 nucleotides line up with TRBD1. Trimming cost V 4 bases and J 3 bases; bases outside gene matches: 9. The germline V gene encodes CDR1 SEHNR and CDR2 FQNEAQ (reference sequence). The CDR3 consists of 18 residues. CDR3 sequence: CASSSGTGGRRANEKLFF. Written as DNA, the CDR3 is TGTGCCAGCAGCTCCGGGACAGGGGGCAGGAGGGCTAATGAAAAACTGTTTTTT.

The CDR3: CASSRGLAQETQYF. CDR3 in DNA: TGTGCCAGCTCAAGAGGACTAGCACAAGAGACCCAGTACTTC. This chain links TRBV18 with TRBJ2-5, with 8 bases that match TRBD2. Germline V gene sequence: CDR1 KGHSH, CDR2 LQKENI. The CDR3 runs to 14 residues. With V trimmed by 5 bases and J by 2 bases, 4 bases remained unmatched.

The rearrangement joins TRBV6-5 to TRBJ1-2, with TRBD1 matching 9 bases. With V trimmed by 4 bases and J by 6 bases, 12 bases remained unmatched. In germline, CDR1 is MNHEY, CDR2 SVGAGI. This CDR3 contains 16 residues. In DNA form, the CDR3 reads TGTGCCAGCAGTTCCACCCTGGCGACAGGGGGTAATGGCTACACCTTC. Residues: CASSSTLATGGNGYTF.